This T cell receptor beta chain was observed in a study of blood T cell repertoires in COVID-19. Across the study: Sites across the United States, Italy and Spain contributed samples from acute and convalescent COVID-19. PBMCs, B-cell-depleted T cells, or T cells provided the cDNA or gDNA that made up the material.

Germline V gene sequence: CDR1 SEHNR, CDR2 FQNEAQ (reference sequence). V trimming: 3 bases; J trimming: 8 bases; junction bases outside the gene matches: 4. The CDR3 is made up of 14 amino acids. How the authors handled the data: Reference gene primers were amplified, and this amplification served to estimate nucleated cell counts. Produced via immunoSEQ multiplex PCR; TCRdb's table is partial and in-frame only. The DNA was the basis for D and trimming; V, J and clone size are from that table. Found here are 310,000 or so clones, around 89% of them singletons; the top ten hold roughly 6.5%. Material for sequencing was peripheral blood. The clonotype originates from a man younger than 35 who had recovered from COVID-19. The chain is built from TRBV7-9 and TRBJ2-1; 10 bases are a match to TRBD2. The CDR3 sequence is CASSLGLAWDEQFF. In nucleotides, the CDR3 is TGTGCCAGCAGCTTGGGACTAGCGTGGGATGAGCAGTTCTTC.